This T cell receptor (beta chain) comes out of a study of shared clonotypes between healthy human individuals. The assay was run at deep level. TCRdb's copy holds only in-frame clones and misses some; the assay was immunoSEQ multiplex PCR. The table has nearly 1,000,000 clones, 60% to 85% seen once; the top ten hold approximately 1.5%. Per the germline V gene, CDR1 is SQVTM and CDR2 is ANQGSEA. CDR3 length: 15 residues. Between the trimmed V and J ends, which lost 4 bases and 7 bases, there was a span of 20 bases. Sequencing was done on a sample of memory CD4+ T cells sorted from blood. Noted subset: CD45RA-negative fraction. V is TRBV29-1 and J is TRBJ1-5; D call uncertain. This receptor was obtained from a young man in good health. CDR3 protein: CSVVLLGSGGQPQHF. For the CDR3, the DNA is TGCAGCGTTGTACTTCTAGGTTCCGGAGGACAGCCCCAGCATTTT.